The entry that follows covers one T cell receptor beta chain sequence. Its antigen remains unidentified. The study reverse transcribed the entire isolated RNA, so it sequenced expressed TCRB transcripts. The assay was immunoSEQ multiplex PCR, and TCRdb's table has in-frame clones only and misses some. The sample yields 130,000 or so clones, about a sixth seen once. This specimen comes from a study of beta chain features in type 1 diabetes. Study-wide results and limits: Within the patient group, naive, central memory and Treg TCRB repertoires appeared more similar to each other than within healthy donors. There was a moderate but significant shortening of TCRB CDR3s in all four CD4+ subsets of Type 1 diabetes patients.

Germline loops: CDR1 GTSNPN, CDR2 SVGIG (reference sequence). The V and J ends lost 1 base and 4 bases respectively, with 9 bases between them. The CDR3 contains 13 residues. This sequence joins TRBV30 and TRBJ2-3; D is undetermined. The sequenced sample consisted of central memory CD4+ T cells from blood. This TCR came from a man under 40 with type 1 diabetes. CDR3 coding DNA: TGTGCCTGGAGTGGAAGTAGTGCAGATACGCAGTATTTT. It is translated as CAWSGSSADTQYF.